The rows below give T cell receptor beta chains drawn from one sample of a study of blood T cell repertoires in COVID-19. Data came from immunoSEQ multiplex PCR; TCRdb stores just in-frame clones and leaves some out. This table holds around 340,000 clones, around 90% found once. Material for sequencing was peripheral blood. The receptors stem from a woman in her sixties or seventies with COVID-19, enrolled during active disease. Each CDR3 is given with its conserved first and last residue. Fields, in order: CDR3 DNA, CDR3 protein, D gene, J gene, V gene, clone size. A D gene is named only where the DNA matches it firmly. The size of a clone is reported for some rows only, either as once, few or many, or as a class for expanded clones.

CDR3 DNA: TGCGCCAGCAGCCAAGACGCGGCCATGTGGGAGCTGTTTTTT
CDR3 protein: CASSQDAAMWELFF
D gene: -
J gene: TRBJ2-2
V gene: TRBV4-1
clone size: -

CDR3 DNA: TGTGCCAGCTCGGGGGCGAGGGGCCAGGAGACCCAGTACTTC
CDR3 protein: CASSGARGQETQYF
D gene: -
J gene: TRBJ2-5
V gene: TRBV18
clone size: once

CDR3 DNA: TGTGCCAGCAGTGAAGCGGAGCATGGTCTCGATGAAGCTTTCTTT
CDR3 protein: CASSEAEHGLDEAFF
D gene: -
J gene: TRBJ1-1
V gene: TRBV2
clone size: once

CDR3 DNA: TGCGCCAGCAGCTCAGGTCCTGGGGCCAACGTCCTGACTTTC
CDR3 protein: CASSSGPGANVLTF
D gene: -
J gene: TRBJ2-6
V gene: TRBV5-1
clone size: -

CDR3 DNA: TGTGCCAGCAGGAGGGACAGGGGGCGAACCGGGGAGCTGTTTTTT
CDR3 protein: CASRRDRGRTGELFF
D gene: TRBD1
J gene: TRBJ2-2
V gene: TRBV2
clone size: -

CDR3 DNA: TGCGCCAGCAGCTTCTTACGGGACAGCTACATGAACACTGAAGCTTTCTTT
CDR3 protein: CASSFLRDSYMNTEAFF
D gene: TRBD1
J gene: TRBJ1-1
V gene: TRBV5-1
clone size: -

CDR3 DNA: TGTGCCAGCAGATGGTCTGGAGATAGCAATCAGCCCCAGCATTTT
CDR3 protein: CASRWSGDSNQPQHF
D gene: -
J gene: TRBJ1-5
V gene: TRBV6-5
clone size: -

CDR3 DNA: TGTGCCAGCAGCCCCTTAAACACTGAAGCTTTCTTT
CDR3 protein: CASSPLNTEAFF
D gene: -
J gene: TRBJ1-1
V gene: TRBV9
clone size: -

CDR3 DNA: TGTGCCAGCACCCCCAGTCCGGGGGGACGCACTGAAGCTTTCTTT
CDR3 protein: CASTPSPGGRTEAFF
D gene: -
J gene: TRBJ1-1
V gene: TRBV6-6
clone size: -

CDR3 DNA: TGTGCCAGCAGCTTTCAAGCGGAAGAGACCCAGTACTTC
CDR3 protein: CASSFQAEETQYF
D gene: -
J gene: TRBJ2-5
V gene: TRBV7-2
clone size: -

CDR3 DNA: TGCAGCGTTGGGGACAGGGGGCTAGGTGAGCAGTTCTTC
CDR3 protein: CSVGDRGLGEQFF
D gene: TRBD1
J gene: TRBJ2-1
V gene: TRBV29-1
clone size: -

CDR3 DNA: TGCGCCAGCAGAGAGAGACAGGGGACGTTCCAAGAGACCCAGTACTTC
CDR3 protein: CASRERQGTFQETQYF
D gene: TRBD1
J gene: TRBJ2-5
V gene: TRBV5-1
clone size: -

CDR3 DNA: TGTGCCAGCTCACCGCAGGGGTATGAAAAACTGTTTTTT
CDR3 protein: CASSPQGYEKLFF
D gene: -
J gene: TRBJ1-4
V gene: TRBV18
clone size: -

CDR3 DNA: TGCGCCAGCAGCTTCGGGGGAGGCGAAAACATTCAGTACTTC
CDR3 protein: CASSFGGGENIQYF
D gene: -
J gene: TRBJ2-4
V gene: TRBV5-1
clone size: -

CDR3 DNA: TGTGCCAGCAGCTTAGACCCCAGGCATAATTCACCCCTCCACTTT
CDR3 protein: CASSLDPRHNSPLHF
D gene: -
J gene: TRBJ1-6
V gene: TRBV7-8
clone size: once

CDR3 DNA: TGTGCCAGCAGTAGGGCCGGGAGCTCTGGAAACACCATATATTTT
CDR3 protein: CASSRAGSSGNTIYF
D gene: -
J gene: TRBJ1-3
V gene: TRBV6-5
clone size: -

CDR3 DNA: TGTGCCAGCAGCTTCCTAACCGGGACAGGGGGGGCCGGGGAGCTGTTTTTT
CDR3 protein: CASSFLTGTGGAGELFF
D gene: TRBD1
J gene: TRBJ2-2
V gene: TRBV7-8
clone size: -

CDR3 DNA: TGTGCCAGCAGGACCCGGAGCGCTGAAGCTTTCTTT
CDR3 protein: CASRTRSAEAFF
D gene: -
J gene: TRBJ1-1
V gene: TRBV6-5
clone size: -

CDR3 DNA: TGTGCCAGCAGTTTATTCGATGGCTACACCTTC
CDR3 protein: CASSLFDGYTF
D gene: -
J gene: TRBJ1-2
V gene: TRBV28
clone size: -

CDR3 DNA: TGCGCCAGCAGCTCCTCCCATAGCGGGGTCAACACCGGGGAGCTGTTTTTT
CDR3 protein: CASSSSHSGVNTGELFF
D gene: TRBD2
J gene: TRBJ2-2
V gene: TRBV5-1
clone size: -

CDR3 DNA: TGTGCCACCAGTGTCGGGACAGGTAGCAATCAGCCCCAGCATTTT
CDR3 protein: CATSVGTGSNQPQHF
D gene: TRBD1
J gene: TRBJ1-5
V gene: TRBV24-1
clone size: -

CDR3 DNA: TGTGCCAGCAGGTTACGAGCGAACACCGGGGAGCTGTTTTTT
CDR3 protein: CASRLRANTGELFF
D gene: -
J gene: TRBJ2-2
V gene: TRBV28
clone size: -

CDR3 DNA: TGTGCCATCAGTGAGTCGAACAGAGATGAAAAACTGTTTTTT
CDR3 protein: CAISESNRDEKLFF
D gene: -
J gene: TRBJ1-4
V gene: TRBV10-3
clone size: -

CDR3 DNA: TGTGCCAGCAGTGAAGAAGCGGGGGCCCGCAATGAGCAGTTCTTC
CDR3 protein: CASSEEAGARNEQFF
D gene: TRBD2
J gene: TRBJ2-1
V gene: TRBV2
clone size: -

CDR3 DNA: TGTGCCAGCTCACCAAGGAGGACGGTCCCATCTGGAAACACCATATATTTT
CDR3 protein: CASSPRRTVPSGNTIYF
D gene: -
J gene: TRBJ1-3
V gene: TRBV18
clone size: -

CDR3 DNA: TGTGCCAGCAGTCCGACAGGCAGGAATCAGCCCCAGCATTTT
CDR3 protein: CASSPTGRNQPQHF
D gene: -
J gene: TRBJ1-5
V gene: TRBV2
clone size: -

CDR3 DNA: TGTGCCAGCAGCTTAGGAAGACGGGGGACCTATGGCTACACCTTC
CDR3 protein: CASSLGRRGTYGYTF
D gene: -
J gene: TRBJ1-2
V gene: TRBV11-2
clone size: -

CDR3 DNA: TGTGCCAGCAGCCCAACTAGCGGGGGAGAGTATTTT
CDR3 protein: CASSPTSGGEYF
D gene: TRBD2
J gene: TRBJ2-3
V gene: TRBV27
clone size: -

CDR3 DNA: TGTGCCAGCAGCGCCGACAGGGGGCAGGGAAACACCATATATTTT
CDR3 protein: CASSADRGQGNTIYF
D gene: TRBD1
J gene: TRBJ1-3
V gene: TRBV7-2
clone size: -

CDR3 DNA: TGCGCCAGCAGCTTGGCGCCCGGGACAGGGTTTGGGGGCTACACCTTC
CDR3 protein: CASSLAPGTGFGGYTF
D gene: TRBD1
J gene: TRBJ1-2
V gene: TRBV5-1
clone size: -

CDR3 DNA: TGTGCCAGCAGTGAGGAGGTAGGGCGGCAGCCCCAGCATTTT
CDR3 protein: CASSEEVGRQPQHF
D gene: -
J gene: TRBJ1-5
V gene: TRBV6-4
clone size: -

CDR3 DNA: TGTGCCAGTAGTATACGGGGGACGGTAAACACTGAAGCTTTCTTT
CDR3 protein: CASSIRGTVNTEAFF
D gene: -
J gene: TRBJ1-1
V gene: TRBV19
clone size: -

CDR3 DNA: TGTGCCAGCTCACCCCGTAACGGAGGGCAAGAGACCCAGTACTTC
CDR3 protein: CASSPRNGGQETQYF
D gene: -
J gene: TRBJ2-5
V gene: TRBV18
clone size: -

CDR3 DNA: TGTGCCAGCAGCCCCGCGGCGGTAAATCAGCCCCAGCATTTT
CDR3 protein: CASSPAAVNQPQHF
D gene: -
J gene: TRBJ1-5
V gene: TRBV7-9
clone size: -

CDR3 DNA: TGTGCCAGCAGCCGGCCGGGCAGGGGAGACACTGAAGCTTTCTTT
CDR3 protein: CASSRPGRGDTEAFF
D gene: -
J gene: TRBJ1-1
V gene: TRBV11-2
clone size: once

CDR3 DNA: TGTGCCAGCAGCTTAGTACAGAGCTCCTACGAGCAGTACTTC
CDR3 protein: CASSLVQSSYEQYF
D gene: -
J gene: TRBJ2-7
V gene: TRBV7-9
clone size: -

CDR3 DNA: TGTGCCAGCAGCGTGGGACAGGATTTCCCCTCTAGCTCCTATAATTCACCCCTCCACTTT
CDR3 protein: CASSVGQDFPSSSYNSPLHF
D gene: TRBD1
J gene: TRBJ1-6
V gene: TRBV9
clone size: -

CDR3 DNA: TGTGCCTGGGTTAGAGGGGGTGGCTATGGCTACACCTTC
CDR3 protein: CAWVRGGGYGYTF
D gene: -
J gene: TRBJ1-2
V gene: TRBV30
clone size: -

CDR3 DNA: TGTGCCAGCACCTTGGGACAGGGGAATGGCTACACCTTC
CDR3 protein: CASTLGQGNGYTF
D gene: TRBD1
J gene: TRBJ1-2
V gene: TRBV12-3/TRBV12-4
clone size: -

CDR3 DNA: TGTGCCAGACAAGCGGGAGGATCCAAAAACATTCAGTACTTC
CDR3 protein: CARQAGGSKNIQYF
D gene: TRBD2
J gene: TRBJ2-4
V gene: TRBV9
clone size: -

CDR3 DNA: TGTGCCAGCAGCGGGCAGGGGAACACTGAAGCTTTCTTT
CDR3 protein: CASSGQGNTEAFF
D gene: -
J gene: TRBJ1-1
V gene: TRBV9
clone size: -

CDR3 DNA: TGTGCCAGCAGCCCAAAGGGACAGGGAGGGTCTGGAAACACCATATATTTT
CDR3 protein: CASSPKGQGGSGNTIYF
D gene: TRBD1
J gene: TRBJ1-3
V gene: TRBV9
clone size: -

CDR3 DNA: TGTGCCAGCAGCCCTCCTCGTCAGGGCGTCTATGAGCAGTTCTTC
CDR3 protein: CASSPPRQGVYEQFF
D gene: -
J gene: TRBJ2-1
V gene: TRBV3-1/TRBV3-2
clone size: -

CDR3 DNA: TGTGCCATCAGTGAGTCGAAGGGACTAGCGGGCGATGAGCAGTTCTTC
CDR3 protein: CAISESKGLAGDEQFF
D gene: TRBD2
J gene: TRBJ2-1
V gene: TRBV10-3
clone size: -

CDR3 DNA: TGCAGCGGTGGAACAGGGGACTATGGCTACACCTTC
CDR3 protein: CSGGTGDYGYTF
D gene: TRBD1
J gene: TRBJ1-2
V gene: TRBV29-1
clone size: -

CDR3 DNA: TGTGCCAGCAGCTTAGAACCAGGGTCCTACGAGCAGTACTTC
CDR3 protein: CASSLEPGSYEQYF
D gene: -
J gene: TRBJ2-7
V gene: TRBV11-3
clone size: once

CDR3 DNA: TGCGCCAGCAGCAGCGGGACTAGCACAGATACGCAGTATTTT
CDR3 protein: CASSSGTSTDTQYF
D gene: TRBD2
J gene: TRBJ2-3
V gene: TRBV5-1
clone size: -

CDR3 DNA: TGTGCCAGCAGCCAAGTGGGAACAGGGAGGGAATATGGCTACACCTTC
CDR3 protein: CASSQVGTGREYGYTF
D gene: -
J gene: TRBJ1-2
V gene: TRBV4-2
clone size: -

CDR3 DNA: TGTGCCAGCAGTCCCCATTCCGTCGCGCAGGGGACAACTAATGAAAAACTGTTTTTT
CDR3 protein: CASSPHSVAQGTTNEKLFF
D gene: -
J gene: TRBJ1-4
V gene: TRBV27
clone size: once

CDR3 DNA: TGTGCCAGCAGTGAAGAATTCAGGAACGAGCAGTACTTC
CDR3 protein: CASSEEFRNEQYF
D gene: -
J gene: TRBJ2-7
V gene: TRBV2
clone size: -

CDR3 DNA: TGTGCCAGCAGCCAAACAGGGACAGGGGGCGTCTATGGCTACACCTTC
CDR3 protein: CASSQTGTGGVYGYTF
D gene: TRBD1
J gene: TRBJ1-2
V gene: TRBV3-1/TRBV3-2
clone size: few

CDR3 DNA: TGTGCCACCGTAGGACAGTTGAACACTGAAGCTTTCTTT
CDR3 protein: CATVGQLNTEAFF
D gene: -
J gene: TRBJ1-1
V gene: TRBV10-3
clone size: once

CDR3 DNA: TGTGCCAGCAGCTTACCGGGACAGGGGGTCTACGAGCAGTACTTC
CDR3 protein: CASSLPGQGVYEQYF
D gene: TRBD1
J gene: TRBJ2-7
V gene: TRBV7-9
clone size: -